This T cell receptor (beta chain) emerged from a study of PD-1 blockade in classical Hodgkin lymphoma (dated by TCRdb to 2018 to 2021). Concerning the study at large: Nivolumab dosing was 3 mg/kg intravenously every 2 weeks, continuing until either disease progression or unacceptable toxicity. The study used CyTOF and TCR beta sequencing to define a peripheral blood immune signature of response to PD-1 blockade in classical Hodgkin lymphoma. The full study reports these points: The study covered only a single clinical trial cohort, and the causes of the repertoire differences, possibly disease activity or prior therapy, were still not defined. Patients starting nivolumab less than 1 year after ASCT had lower diversity and were excluded from later analyses to avoid confounding by immune reconstitution. Baseline TCR diversity was reported as lower in newly diagnosed patients than in healthy donors, and lower still in relapsed/refractory patients. By C4D1, a significant rise was seen in CD4+ TCR diversity but not in CD8+ TCR diversity (p=0.0027 vs p=0.16), and the rise was most apparent among complete responders (p=0.02). Baseline diversity similar to that of newly diagnosed patients was observed in trial patients achieving complete response, whereas significantly lower diversity was observed in partial responders and progressors.

The germline V gene sets CDR1 to SGHTA and CDR2 to FQGNSA. Trimming takes 4 bases from V and 6 bases from J, and the germline ends sit 4 bases apart. The CDR3 runs 12 residues from the cysteine to the phenylalanine. CDR3 DNA is the only sequence kept; it has 36 bases, read in frame from the first base. Explained via the paper, the time point label denotes: cycle 1 day 1 (C1D1), immediately before nivolumab initiation. Every trial patient had relapsed after autologous stem cell transplantation, and cohorts A, B and C differed in prior brentuximab vedotin exposure. The trial cohort included 45 to 65 patients with relapsed/refractory classical Hodgkin lymphoma, and each patient had a best overall response of complete response, partial response or progressive disease. In the multi-cohort phase II CheckMate 205 trial, trial patients received single-agent nivolumab. Best overall response was determined by an independent review committee according to the 2007 International Working Group response criteria. PBMCs from the trial were collected at three points: immediately before nivolumab initiation (C1D1), and during therapy at cycle 2 day 1 and cycle 4 day 1. Peripheral blood was collected in 8 mL Vacutainer Cell Preparation Tubes, from which PBMCs were isolated by centrifugation and then cryopreserved.

Turning to this clone: The target of this receptor is not known. Qualities for individual bases were not recorded, and no much larger clone is one base off.

Genomic DNA was extracted with the Qiagen DNeasy kit from unsorted PBMCs and from negatively selected CD4+ and CD8+ fractions. Using primers that anneal to V and J segments, immunoSEQ multiplex PCR amplified the TCR beta CDR3 regions. A synthetic immune receptor repertoire was used to minimize amplification bias, and any remaining bias was removed computationally after sequencing. Per the authors' processing: Repertoire diversity was quantified as the Shannon entropy index using custom Python scripts. The unsorted, CD4+ and CD8+ repertoires were each analyzed separately, with the exception of combined analyses, where CD4+ and CD8+ sequences were merged in silico. Clonal expansion was defined as at least a 2-fold frequency increase after treatment relative to C1D1, with a pseudocount of 0.5 for undetected baseline clones. Singleton clones were defined as clones with 0 or 1 copy at C1D1, and non-singleton clones were defined as clones with 2 or more copies. By matching protein sequences in sorted samples from the same patient, clones expanded in unsorted samples were annotated as CD4+, CD8+ or unknown. Wilcoxon tests on paired samples were used to test diversity changes from C1D1 to C4D1. Entries here come from immuneACCESS through TCRdb and include only in-frame sequences with V and J called. Some clones fail to appear in such tables; in the studies checked, an unresolved V gene covers under half of the shortfall, and the cause of the remainder is unknown. That table is the source of V, J and clone size, and D and trimming were worked out from the DNA. The sample data list tens of thousands of clones, and roughly 73% of these were observed just once. The ten largest clones take up roughly 13% of the sample.

The starting material was peripheral blood mononuclear cells (PBMCs), obtained at baseline. Recombination linked TRBV7-2 to TRBJ1-6, with the D gene not clear enough to name. This receptor was taken from a human donor with classical Hodgkin lymphoma. The CDR3 corresponds to CASSSSNSPLHF. The DNA sequence is given as TGTGCCAGCAGCTCGAGTAATTCACCCCTCCACTTT.